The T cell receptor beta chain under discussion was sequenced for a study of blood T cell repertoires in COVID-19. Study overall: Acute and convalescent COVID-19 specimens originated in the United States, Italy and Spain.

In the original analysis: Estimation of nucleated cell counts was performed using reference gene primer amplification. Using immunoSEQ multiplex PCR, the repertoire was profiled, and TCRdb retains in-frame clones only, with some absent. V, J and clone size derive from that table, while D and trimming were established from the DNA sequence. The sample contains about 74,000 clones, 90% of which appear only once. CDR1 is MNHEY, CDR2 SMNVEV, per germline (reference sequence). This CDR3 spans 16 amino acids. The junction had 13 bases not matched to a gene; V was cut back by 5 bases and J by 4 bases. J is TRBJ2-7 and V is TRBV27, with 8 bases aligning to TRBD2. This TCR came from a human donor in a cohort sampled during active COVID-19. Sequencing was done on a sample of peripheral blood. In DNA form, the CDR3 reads TGTGCCAGCAGTCCAAGCTCGGGAGGGATAATTTACGAGCAGTACTTC. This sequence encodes CASSPSSGGIIYEQYF.